The clone carrying this T cell receptor (beta chain) was observed once. Its cognate antigen is unknown. The protocol was immunoSEQ multiplex PCR, while the TCRdb copy is restricted to in-frame clones and leaves out a portion. In the table there are around 2,000,000 clones, 85% to 95% of which are singletons. Only CD45RO-negative cells positively selected for CCR7 counted as naive CD8 cells, so terminally differentiated effector memory CD45RA+ cells were excluded. The data derive from a study of shared clonotypes between healthy human individuals. Whole-study findings and limits: Generation probability values for non-shared clonotypes were lower than those for clonotypes shared by all four donors. Sampling covered blood only; tissue repertoires likely differ.

The CDR3 is 14 amino acids. The V gene's germline CDR1 is MNHEY and CDR2 SMNVEV (reference sequence). V lost 5 bases and J 12 bases, leaving 23 bases between the germline ends. The sequenced material came from naive CD8+ T cells from PBMCs. This rearrangement joins TRBV27 to TRBJ2-7, with unresolved D. The clonotype was recovered from a man aged 18 to 30 in good health. Some clones in this sample may be carry-over from other donors' samples. The DNA of the CDR3 is TGTGCCAGCAGTCCAAACTACGAACAGAATTGGCCGTACTTC. Translation: CASSPNYEQNWPYF.